This T cell receptor beta chain was documented in a study of blood T cells in healthy people across ages. The second PCR ran about 6 to 11 cycles with a sample-barcoded 5' primer and J-beta primers. TCRdb reprocessed the 5' RACE reads with MiXCR, giving one entry per CDR3 protein. This table has 650,000 to 900,000 distinct CDR3 sequences, 60% to 80% appearing once. Every donor provided roughly 10 milliliters of peripheral blood. The junction had 10 bases not matched to a gene; V was cut back by 5 bases and J by 6 bases. CDR1 and CDR2 from the germline V gene are MNHEY and SVGEGT. This CDR3 is built from 15 residues.

The origin of this receptor is a man aged 30 to 45 in good health. Material: blood. The chain is built from TRBV6-2 or TRBV6-3 and TRBJ2-1; 7 bases line up with TRBD1. For the CDR3, the DNA is TGTGCCAGCAGTAACGACAGGGAAAGGGCCAATGAGCAGTTCTTC. Translation gives CASSNDRERANEQFF.